In its sample, the clone carrying this TCR beta chain was seen a few times. Antigen specificity is unknown. This entry belongs to a study of T-cell memory formation after mild COVID-19. Looking at the study overall: Each donor largely had its own TCR clusters. Points from the study as a whole: Most CD4+ clones that shrank were in CM and EM, while CD8+ ones turned up in EMRA. The appearance of some responding clones in pre-infection memory suggested that cross-reactive memory joined.

This CDR3 comprises 15 residues. Trimming shortened V by 2 bases and J by 4 bases, and 15 bases separated the two germline ends. CDR1 and CDR2 (germline): SGDLS, YYNGEE. One entry per CDR3 protein results from TCRdb running MiXCR on the 5' RACE reads. The sample holds around 260,000 distinct CDR3 sequences, roughly 16% seen once. This chain connects TRBV9 to TRBJ1-2; no reliable D call. The sample was PBMCs or a T cell subset sorted from them (not recorded which). The receptor was derived from a young man who had mild COVID-19 (a few samples of this study predate the infection). Cell type and time point are not known. The CDR3 loop reads CASSVGSRSGYGYTF. The CDR3 coding sequence is TGTGCCAGCAGCGTCGGATCAAGGTCTGGCTATGGCTACACCTTC.